This T cell receptor (beta chain) derives from a study of early T cells in non-severe SARS-CoV-2 infection. Study-wide context: Bulk RNA from unsorted whole blood was sequenced; chains were unpaired.

As part of library construction, unique molecular identifiers were attached to individual cDNA molecules. One entry per CDR3 protein results from TCRdb running MiXCR on the 5' RACE reads. The sample gives roughly 50,000 distinct CDR3 sequences, more than 5.5% of which show up once; around 7% is in the top ten. This clonotype showed up just a few times. This receptor was obtained from an adult who was a healthcare worker with PCR-confirmed SARS-CoV-2 infection or an uninfected control (not recorded which). The sequencing used whole blood, collected at baseline.

The CDR3 is CASSYPMSLKQGSDGYTF. CDR3 in DNA: TGTGCCAGCAGTTACCCAATGAGCCTAAAACAGGGGAGCGATGGCTACACCTTC. The V call is TRBV6-5, the J call TRBJ1-2; 7 bases fit TRBD1. This CDR3 is built from 18 residues. After removal of 2 bases from V and 6 bases from J, the junction contained 18 bases not matched to a gene. Germline CDR1 is MNHEY and CDR2 is SVGAGI.